The 27 T cell receptor beta chains given below trace back to one sample, sequenced in a study of spatial heterogeneity in lung cancer. Indicated time point: blood at routine non-recurrence follow-up after resection. Whole RNA from tumor, nontumor lung or frozen PBMC was sequenced unsorted. TCRdb itself ran the 5' RACE reads through MiXCR, one entry per CDR3 protein. The sample contains around 110,000 distinct CDR3 sequences, 9.5% to 15% of which appear only once. The sample in question was PBMCs, obtained at follow-up. These receptors came from a male donor with early-stage non-small cell lung cancer.

Turning to this clonotype: A junction boundary mismatches the germline segment, possibly from a read error. In DNA, the CDR3 is TGTGCCAGTAGTATAGCAAACGCCAACTCTGGAAACGCCATATATTTT. It yields the protein CASSIANANSGNAIYF. The V and J genes are TRBV19 and TRBJ1-3; no reliable D call. This CDR3 has 16 amino acids. Germline CDR1 LNHDA, CDR2 SQIVND (reference sequence).

The chain couples TRBV10-3 to TRBJ1-5; the match to TRBD1 covers 9 bases. With 6 bases clipped from V and 3 bases from J, the junction kept 3 bases outside the gene matches. The CDR3 runs to 14 residues. The germline CDR1 and CDR2 sequences are ENHRY and SYGVKD. The chain's CDR3 is CAISDRGDNQPQHF. Written as DNA, the CDR3 is TGTGCCATCAGCGACAGGGGGGACAATCAGCCCCAGCATTTT.

This clonotype showed up just once. This sequence joins TRBV7-9 and TRBJ2-7; 7 bases are shared with TRBD1. J was trimmed by 4 bases and V by 5 bases; bases with no gene match: 14. The CDR3 has 16 amino acids. Germline loops: CDR1 SEHNR, CDR2 FQNEAQ (reference sequence). CDR3 in amino acids: CASSPIGTVILYEQYF. The CDR3 nucleotides are TGTGCCAGCAGCCCCATCGGGACAGTTATTCTTTACGAGCAGTACTTC.

Many counts were recorded for this clonotype. This rearrangement joins TRBV7-2 to TRBJ2-1, with D unresolved. The CDR3 is 15 amino acids. Trimming stripped 2 bases from V and 0 bases from J, with 8 bases between. In germline, CDR1 is SGHTA, CDR2 FQGNSA. The DNA of the CDR3 is TGTGCCAGCAGCTTACAGCCGAGCTCCTACAATGAGCAGTTCTTC. Its protein is CASSLQPSSYNEQFF.

The gene calls are TRBV11-2 and TRBJ1-4, with D possibly matching TRBD1 (5 bases). The V gene's germline CDR1 is SGHAT and CDR2 FQNNGV. With 2 bases removed from V and 6 bases from J, the gap between germline ends came to 10 bases. CDR3 length equals 14 residues. The CDR3 region is CASSLRDVDEKLFF. In DNA form, the CDR3 reads TGTGCCAGCAGCTTAAGGGACGTGGATGAAAAACTGTTTTTT.

The chain combines TRBV7-9 with TRBJ1-6; TRBD1 agrees at 7 bases. The CDR3 contains 14 residues. Germline V CDR1 and CDR2: SEHNR, FQNEAQ (reference sequence). The junction had 5 bases not matched to a gene; V was cut back by 5 bases and J by 7 bases. The DNA of the CDR3 is TGTGCCAGCAGCGACAGGGCCGGGAATTCACCCCTCCACTTT. Translated, it gives CASSDRAGNSPLHF. The whole variable domain, remainder taken from reference TRBV7-9 and TRBJ1-6, is DTGVSQNPRHKITKRGQNVTFRCDPISEHNRLYWYRQTLGQGPEFLTYFQNEAQLEKSRLLSDRFSAERPKGSFSTLEIQRTEQGDSAMYLCASSDRAGNSPLHFGNGTRLTVT.

This clonotype was seen only a few times. V gene TRBV5-6 combines with J gene TRBJ2-4; the D gene is possibly TRBD2 (5 bases). Germline-derived CDR1 and CDR2 are SGHDT and YYEEEE. Trimming removed 6 bases from V and 2 bases from J, with 12 bases in between. The CDR3 extends over 14 amino acids. CDR3 in amino acids: CASTRRVTKNIQYF. DNA of the CDR3: TGTGCCAGCACCCGGCGGGTAACCAAAAACATTCAGTACTTC. Based on the CDR3 plus reference TRBV5-6 and TRBJ2-4, the full variable domain is DAGVTQSPTHLIKTRGQQVTLRCSPKSGHDTVSWYQQALGQGPQFIFQYYEEEERQRGNFPDRFSGHQFPNYSSELNVNALLLGDSALYLCASTRRVTKNIQYFGAGTRLSVL.

This clonotype was seen once. V and J are TRBV7-2 and TRBJ2-2; D may be TRBD1 (5 bases). Germline V gene data show CDR1 as SGHTA and CDR2 as FQGNSA. V was shortened by 1 base and J by 6 bases, with 9 bases between the two germline ends. The CDR3 sequence is 14 residues long. CDR3 in DNA: TGTGCCAGCAGCTTAGATAGACAGCCCGGGGAGCTGTTTTTT. As protein: CASSLDRQPGELFF.

At least ten counts were recorded for this clonotype. The DNA of the CDR3 is TGTGCCACCAGCAGGGTGTTGGTTACTAACTATGGCTACACCTTC. Protein sequence: CATSRVLVTNYGYTF. The chain combines TRBV15 with TRBJ1-2; D uncertain. The CDR3 extends over 15 amino acids. V shed 3 bases and J shed 0 bases, with 11 bases lying between them. Germline V gene data show CDR1 as LNHNV and CDR2 as YYDKDF (reference sequence). Variable domain in full (rest from reference TRBV15 and TRBJ1-2): DAMVIQNPRYQVTQFGKPVTLSCSQTLNHNVMYWYQQKSSQAPKLLFHYYDKDFNNEADTPDNFQSRRPNTSFCFLDIRSPGLGDTAMYLCATSRVLVTNYGYTFGSGTRLTVV.

The table lists this clonotype with a few counts. This rearrangement joins TRBV11-3 to TRBJ1-2, with D possibly TRBD1 on 5 matching bases. This CDR3 contains 13 residues. The V and J ends lost 5 bases and 6 bases respectively, with 13 bases between them. CDR1 is SGHNT, CDR2 YENEEA, per germline. CDR3 in amino acids: CASSNEGSHGYTF. The DNA for the CDR3 is TGTGCCAGCAGCAATGAGGGGAGTCATGGCTACACCTTC.

This clonotype was seen only a few times. The J gene is TRBJ2-5, the V gene TRBV7-8; 12 bases line up with TRBD2. Germline CDR1 is SGHVS and CDR2 is FQNEAQ. The CDR3 runs 15 residues. V was pared by 2 bases and J by 7 bases, with 5 bases of the junction left unmatched. The CDR3 sequence: CASSLRLAGVSTQYF. In DNA, the CDR3 is TGTGCCAGCAGCTTACGACTAGCGGGGGTGTCGACCCAGTACTTC. Combining the CDR3 with reference TRBV7-8 and TRBJ2-5 gives the whole variable domain GAGVSQSPRYKVAKRGQDVALRCDPISGHVSLFWYQQALGQGPEFLTYFQNEAQLDKSGLPSDRFFAERPEGSVSTLKIQRTQQEDSAVYLCASSLRLAGVSTQYFGPGTRLLVL.

This clonotype occurred a few times. The chain recombines TRBV7-2 with TRBJ2-7; unclear D gene. The CDR3 covers 15 residues. Trimming removed 5 bases at V and 4 bases at J, with 18 bases between. The germline V gene has CDR1 SGHTA and CDR2 FQGNSA. The CDR3 here is CASSRMYVSQYEQYF. In nucleotides, the CDR3 is TGTGCCAGCAGCCGGATGTACGTTAGTCAGTACGAGCAGTACTTC.

This clonotype has more than one count but fewer than ten. This chain uses TRBV6-5 with TRBJ1-3, with D hard to call. The CDR3 sequence is 13 residues long. Germline V lookup: CDR1 MNHEY, CDR2 SVGAGI. The V and J ends lost 6 bases and 0 bases respectively, with 6 bases between them. CDR3 DNA sequence: TGTGCCAGCAGCCGTGCCTCTGGAAACACCATATATTTT. Protein sequence: CASSRASGNTIYF.

This clonotype was recorded many times. The chain is built from TRBV7-3 and TRBJ1-1, with a weak D call TRBD1 (6 bases). Germline CDR1 SGHTA, CDR2 FQGTGA. The ends were cut back, 5 bases at V and 3 bases at J, with 13 bases in the middle. This CDR3 has 14 residues. The CDR3 region has the DNA TGTGCCAGCAGCACCTCAGGGGTTGACACTGAAGCTTTCTTT. It translates to CASSTSGVDTEAFF.

The table lists this clonotype with many counts. The rearrangement links TRBV29-1 to TRBJ2-3; TRBD1 agrees at 8 bases. Germline loops: CDR1 SQVTM, CDR2 ANQGSEA. Germline trimming cut 3 bases from V and 5 bases from J; bases unmatched to any gene: 10. The CDR3 length is 15 residues. This CDR3 reads CSVENGQGGGDTQYF. CDR3 bases: TGCAGCGTTGAGAACGGACAGGGTGGAGGAGATACGCAGTATTTT.

This clonotype was seen a handful of times. CDR3 residues: CASSFNTGGTIYF. Written as DNA, the CDR3 is TGTGCCAGCAGCTTTAATACTGGGGGCACCATATATTTT. J is TRBJ1-3 and V is TRBV27; TRBD1 is a possible D gene (5 bases). Germline lookup yields CDR1 MNHEY and CDR2 SMNVEV (reference sequence). The V gene lost 6 bases and the J gene lost 9 bases, with 15 bases spanning the gap. There are 13 residues in the CDR3.

In this sample, this clonotype turned up many times. V is TRBV29-1 and J is TRBJ2-3, with D unclear. Trimming removed 7 bases from V and 4 bases from J, with 18 bases in between. Germline-derived CDR1 and CDR2 are SQVTM and ANQGSEA. This CDR3 region has 14 residues. CDR3 loop: CSGQEQRLADTQYF. The CDR3 nucleotides are TGCAGCGGGCAGGAACAGAGGCTCGCAGATACGCAGTATTTT.

This clonotype was detected many times. The J gene is TRBJ1-2, the V gene TRBV10-3; D unclear. CDR1 is ENHRY and CDR2 is SYGVKD in the germline V gene. Trimming removed 4 bases from V and 3 bases from J, with 15 bases in between. The CDR3 is 15 amino acids. The CDR3 coding sequence is TGTGCCATCAGTGGTGGCGGCAGGTGGGACTATGGCTACACCTTC. Encoded protein: CAISGGGRWDYGYTF.

This clonotype was detected ten times or more. V is TRBV2 and J is TRBJ2-3; no clear D. Trimming took off 7 bases at V and 4 bases at J, with 15 bases between the two ends. Germline-derived CDR1 and CDR2 are SNHLY and FYNNEI. The CDR3 is made up of 14 amino acids. The CDR3 loop is CASIKDRRADTQYF. CDR3 coding DNA: TGTGCCAGCATCAAGGACCGAAGGGCAGATACGCAGTATTTT.

This clonotype was seen at least ten times. The V gene is TRBV5-1, the J gene TRBJ2-7, with 7 bases that match TRBD1. V lost 3 bases and J lost 2; bases outside the gene matches: 8. Germline V gives CDR1 SGHRS, CDR2 YFSETQ. There are 15 residues in the CDR3. The CDR3 here is CASSSGQAGAYEQYF. The CDR3 bases are TGCGCCAGCAGCTCTGGACAGGCTGGGGCCTACGAGCAGTACTTC.

This clonotype was observed at least ten times. The chain uses TRBV20-1 and TRBJ2-7; a weak D match, TRBD1 (6 bases). The V gene's germline CDR1 is DFQATT and CDR2 SNEGSKA (reference sequence). Deletions cut 0 bases from V and 7 bases from J, with 19 bases between. The CDR3 loop spans 15 amino acids. The CDR3 region is CSARDTQGFPREQYF. In DNA form, the CDR3 reads TGCAGTGCTAGAGATACGCAGGGGTTCCCACGGGAGCAGTACTTC.

V and J are TRBV6-2 or TRBV6-3 and TRBJ2-7; TRBD2 might be the D (5 bases). The CDR3 totals 13 residues. CDR1 is MNHEY, CDR2 SVGEGT, per germline. Trimming removed 4 bases from V and 4 bases from J, with 11 bases in between. The CDR3 DNA reads as TGTGCCAGCAGTTTGAGAGGGCTGTACGAGCAGTACTTC. It codes for CASSLRGLYEQYF.

This clonotype was counted at least ten times. J is TRBJ2-3 and V is TRBV20-1; 9 bases line up with TRBD1. The CDR3 covers 14 residues. With 5 bases clipped from V and 0 bases from J, the junction kept 3 bases outside the gene matches. Germline-derived CDR1 and CDR2 are DFQATT and SNEGSKA (reference sequence). CDR3: CSAGDRESTDTQYF. The DNA for the CDR3 is TGCAGTGCTGGGGACAGGGAAAGCACAGATACGCAGTATTTT.

The chain has TRBV10-3 and TRBJ1-6; D possibly corresponds to TRBD1 (5 bases). The CDR3 loop spans 18 amino acids. With 10 bases removed from V and 2 bases from J, the gap between germline ends came to 24 bases. Germline V gene data show CDR1 as ENHRY and CDR2 as SYGVKD. This CDR3 is CATRDARTGVTYNSPLHF. CDR3 in DNA: TGTGCCACCCGAGACGCAAGAACAGGCGTAACCTATAATTCACCCCTCCACTTT.

The sample holds many counts of this clonotype. The CDR3 coding sequence is TGTGCCAGCAGTTTCGGAGGGGGGGCCCGAGAGACCCAGTACTTC. It yields the protein CASSFGGGARETQYF. The chain recombines TRBV27 with TRBJ2-5, with a possible D match to TRBD2 (7 bases). Germline CDR1 is MNHEY and CDR2 is SMNVEV (reference sequence). Deletions cut 3 bases from V and 4 bases from J, with 15 bases between. This CDR3 is built from 15 residues.

This clonotype was seen ten or more times. In nucleotides, the CDR3 is TGCAGTGCTAGCTCGGGACAGATCAATGAGCAGTTCTTC. Its protein product is CSASSGQINEQFF. V gene TRBV20-1 combines with J gene TRBJ2-1; 7 nucleotides agree with TRBD1. The CDR3 length is 13 residues. The V segment lost 3 bases and the J segment 6 bases; nucleotides outside the gene matches: 5. Germline V gene sequence: CDR1 DFQATT, CDR2 SNEGSKA (reference sequence).

This clonotype was seen repeatedly, ten times or more. V usage is TRBV4-1 and J usage is TRBJ1-1, with TRBD1 matching 7 bases. The CDR3 covers 15 residues. Germline loops: CDR1 MGHRA, CDR2 YSYEKL. V lost 4 bases, J lost 1 base, and 6 bases stayed unmatched. The CDR3 here is CASSPLGQSNTEAFF. Written as DNA, the CDR3 is TGCGCCAGCAGCCCCTTGGGACAGTCGAACACTGAAGCTTTCTTT.